The 9 T cell receptor beta chains listed next were all sequenced from one sample in a study of cytomegalovirus exposure and HLA in healthy donors. Primers included in the PCR were 60 Vbeta and 13 Jbeta primers. The method was immunoSEQ multiplex PCR; TCRdb's version includes in-frame clones alone and lacks a portion of them. The sample lists 150,000 to 200,000 clones, 85% seen once, with 1% in the top ten. Specimen: PBMCs. Receptor source: a boy between 2 and 10 years old in good health and CMV-seronegative.

This clone was recorded only once. CDR3 sequence (DNA): TGTGCCAGCAGTGACAATAAACTAGCGGGGTCGAAAAACATTCAGTACTTC. This gives the protein CASSDNKLAGSKNIQYF. The genes are TRBV6-1 and TRBJ2-4; 10 bases are shared with TRBD2. Per the germline V gene, CDR1 is MNHNS and CDR2 is SASEGT. The CDR3 contains 17 residues. V shed 3 bases, J shed 4 bases, and the junction held 9 bases outside the gene matches.

The chain combines TRBV6-1 with TRBJ2-1, with D unresolved. Germline lookup yields CDR1 MNHNS and CDR2 SASEGT. The CDR3 has 14 amino acids. V was trimmed by 1 base and J by 5 bases, leaving 9 bases between them. For the CDR3, the DNA is TGTGCCAGCAGTGAAGATCACAGAGACAATGAGCAGTTCTTC. Amino acid sequence: CASSEDHRDNEQFF.

The chain combines TRBV7-8 with TRBJ2-7; possibly TRBD1 for D (5 bases). CDR1 and CDR2 (germline): SGHVS, FQNEAQ. This CDR3 has 14 residues. This CDR3 is CASSLEYRSSEQYV. Written as DNA, the CDR3 is TGTGCCAGCAGCTTAGAATACAGGTCCTCCGAGCAGTACGTC.

V gene TRBV10-1 combines with J gene TRBJ2-5; the D gene is possibly TRBD2 (6 bases). There are 15 residues in the CDR3. Trimming removed 0 bases at V and 1 base at J, with 9 bases between. Per germline, CDR1 WNHNN and CDR2 SYGVQD (reference sequence). CDR3 sequence (DNA): TGCGCCAGCAGTGAGTCTCGCGGGACCCAAGAGACCCAGTACTTC. Translation: CASSESRGTQETQYF.

The chain employs TRBV4-1 and TRBJ2-1, with 9 bases aligning to TRBD1. The germline CDR1 and CDR2 sequences are MGHRA and YSYEKL. The CDR3 runs 17 residues. V shed 1 base, J shed 4 bases, and the junction held 8 bases outside the gene matches. Here the CDR3 reads CASSQVIPGTGYNEQFF. The CDR3 DNA sequence: TGCGCCAGCAGCCAAGTTATCCCCGGGACAGGGTACAATGAGCAGTTCTTC.

V usage is TRBV27 and J usage is TRBJ2-3; 10 bases map to TRBD1. Per the germline V gene, CDR1 is MNHEY and CDR2 is SMNVEV (reference sequence). V was clipped by 5 bases and J by 2 bases; unmatched bases: 4. CDR3 length: 15 amino acids. CDR3 DNA: TGTGCCAGCAGTCCAGACAGGGGGCCCACAGATACGCAGTATTTT. Residues: CASSPDRGPTDTQYF.

J is TRBJ2-1 and V is TRBV4-1; 9 positions match TRBD2. Germline lookup yields CDR1 MGHRA and CDR2 YSYEKL. The CDR3 totals 17 residues. V shed 4 bases and J 6 bases; nucleotides not matched to a gene: 13. The CDR3, as DNA: TGCGCCAGCAGCCCGAGGACTAGCGCCAGTACCGGCAATGAGCAGTTCTTC. The encoded protein is CASSPRTSASTGNEQFF.

A remark on this clone: Other DNA sequences in the sample encode the same CDR3. The V and J genes are TRBV9 and TRBJ2-7; the D gene is possibly TRBD1 (6 bases). The germline CDR1 and CDR2 sequences are SGDLS and YYNGEE. V dropped 0 bases and J dropped 0 bases, with 10 bases sitting between them. This CDR3 is built from 15 residues. CDR3 sequence reads: CASSVGTGSSYEQYF. CDR3 sequence (DNA): TGTGCCAGCAGCGTAGGAACAGGGAGCTCCTACGAGCAGTACTTC.

This clone has only one observation. The V and J genes are TRBV4-2 and TRBJ1-2, with D hard to call. The CDR3 has 14 residues. From germline, CDR1 is LGHNA and CDR2 YNFKEQ. The ends were cut back, 0 bases at V and 6 bases at J, with 11 bases in the middle. For the CDR3, the DNA is TGTGCCAGCAGCCAAGATCGTAGGGAGAATGGCTACACCTTC. Translated, it gives CASSQDRRENGYTF.